Presented here are 20 T cell receptor beta chains from one specimen sequenced in a study of blood T cell repertoires in COVID-19. The table came from immunoSEQ multiplex PCR; TCRdb's copy has only in-frame clones and leaves some out. The sample lists about 190,000 clones, about nine tenths occurring once. The sample was peripheral blood. These receptor sequences come from a man aged 25-45 years with acute or convalescent COVID-19.

The chain joins TRBV7-9 to TRBJ2-7; D is ambiguous. V gave up 0 bases and J gave up 9 bases, with 15 bases separating them. Germline CDR1 and CDR2: SEHNR and FQNEAQ (reference sequence). The CDR3 spans 14 residues. For the CDR3, the DNA is TGTGCCAGCAGCTTAGCCCCCTCAGGTCAGGCGCAGTACTTC. Protein product: CASSLAPSGQAQYF.

This clone was seen just once. The J gene is TRBJ2-6, the V gene TRBV5-4; 7 nucleotides line up with TRBD1. V lost 4 bases, J lost 1 base, and 11 bases stayed unmatched. Per the germline V gene, CDR1 is SGHNT and CDR2 is YYREEE (reference sequence). This CDR3 is 18 amino acids long. CDR3: CASSQSQGRGSGANVLTF. The CDR3 DNA reads as TGTGCCAGCAGCCAATCACAGGGGCGCGGTTCTGGGGCCAACGTCCTGACTTTC.

J is TRBJ2-7 and V is TRBV28; TRBD2 matches 13 bases. Per germline, CDR1 MDHEN and CDR2 SYDVKM. V lost 6 bases and J lost 7; bases outside the gene matches: 9. This CDR3 comprises 15 residues. CDR3 coding DNA: TGTGCCAGCAGGAGACTAGCGGGAGGCTTTGGGGAGCAGTACTTC. Translation gives CASRRLAGGFGEQYF.

V and J are TRBV6-5 and TRBJ2-7, with 7 bases fitting TRBD2. This CDR3 spans 14 amino acids. Germline lookup yields CDR1 MNHEY and CDR2 SVGAGI. The trim removed 8 bases at V and 2 bases at J, leaving 9 bases unmatched. CDR3 loop: CASVVGGGPYEQYF. CDR3 coding DNA: TGTGCCAGCGTGGTGGGGGGGGGACCCTACGAGCAGTACTTC.

This clone was picked up one time. The rearrangement uses TRBV6-6 and TRBJ1-5; D call uncertain. Germline lookup yields CDR1 MNHNY and CDR2 SVGAGI (reference sequence). V shed 6 bases and J shed 9 bases, with 15 bases lying between them. This CDR3 comprises 13 residues. The CDR3 DNA follows: TGTGCCAGCAGCCCCGGGAGGGAATGGCCCCAGCATTTT. Translated, it gives CASSPGREWPQHF.

The rearrangement joins TRBV9 to TRBJ2-1, with TRBD2 matching 9 bases. The germline gives CDR1 SGDLS, CDR2 YYNGEE. The CDR3 has 15 amino acids. V shed 0 bases and J 6 bases; nucleotides not matched to a gene: 4. The CDR3 is CASSVGLAGINEQFF. In DNA, the CDR3 is TGTGCCAGCAGCGTAGGGCTAGCGGGAATCAATGAGCAGTTCTTC.

V usage is TRBV18 and J usage is TRBJ1-2; D possibly corresponds to TRBD1 (5 bases). Between the trimmed V and J ends, which lost 3 bases and 5 bases, there was a span of 13 bases. CDR3 length: 14 residues. Germline CDR1 and CDR2: KGHSH and LQKENI. CDR3 region: CASSPKTEHYGYTF. The CDR3 DNA is TGTGCCAGCTCACCGAAGACAGAACATTATGGCTACACCTTC.

The rearrangement joins TRBV7-9 to TRBJ2-3; 15 positions match TRBD2. CDR3 length: 18 residues. Looked up from germline, CDR1 is SEHNR and CDR2 is FQNEAQ (reference sequence). With V trimmed by 4 bases and J by 1 base, 6 bases remained unmatched. In nucleotides, the CDR3 is TGTGCCAGCAGCTCCGGACTAGCGGGGGGGCAGGGCACAGATACGCAGTATTTT. This encodes CASSSGLAGGQGTDTQYF.

The rearrangement uses TRBV4-1 and TRBJ2-1, with 8 bases that match TRBD2. Germline V gives CDR1 MGHRA, CDR2 YSYEKL. The CDR3 consists of 15 residues. With 5 bases clipped from V and 6 bases from J, the junction kept 9 bases outside the gene matches. The CDR3 reads CASSYLGTSRNEQFF. The CDR3, as DNA: TGCGCCAGCAGCTACCTCGGGACTAGTCGCAATGAGCAGTTCTTC.

The rearrangement joins TRBV10-3 to TRBJ2-1; D is possibly TRBD2 (6 bases). The germline CDR1 and CDR2 sequences are ENHRY and SYGVKD. Trimming cost V 10 bases and J 9 bases, with 13 bases left between them. The CDR3 consists of 11 residues. The CDR3 protein is CATGGPLEQFF. For the CDR3, the DNA is TGTGCCACCGGGGGTCCGCTTGAGCAGTTCTTC.

This rearrangement joins TRBV25-1 to TRBJ2-4; 8 nucleotides agree with TRBD1. This CDR3 contains 16 residues. Germline CDR1 reads MGHDK; CDR2 reads SYGVNS. Trimming took 6 bases from V and 1 from J; bases not matched to a gene: 8. CDR3 residues: CASRGATGAAKNIQYF. Written as DNA, the CDR3 is TGTGCCAGCAGAGGAGCGACAGGGGCGGCCAAAAACATTCAGTACTTC.

This clone was detected once. The rearrangement uses TRBV7-9 and TRBJ2-3; TRBD2 agrees at 13 bases. CDR1 is SEHNR, CDR2 FQNEAQ, per germline (reference sequence). With V trimmed by 9 bases and J by 7 bases, 7 bases remained unmatched. CDR3 length: 14 residues. The CDR3 region has the DNA TGTGCCAGTACTAGCGGGGGGGCCTCGAATACGCAGTATTTT. Translation: CASTSGGASNTQYF.

The rearrangement links TRBV15 to TRBJ2-2; D might be TRBD2 (6 bases). CDR3 length: 15 residues. Germline V gives CDR1 LNHNV, CDR2 YYDKDF (reference sequence). Trimming pared 6 bases from V and 5 bases from J, leaving 16 bases between. CDR3 protein: CATRVTRPLTGELFF. The DNA of the CDR3 is TGTGCCACCAGGGTGACTAGGCCGTTAACCGGGGAGCTGTTTTTT.

As concerns this clone: Other DNA sequences in this sample translate to the same CDR3. The rearrangement links TRBV7-3 to TRBJ2-1, with 11 bases matching TRBD2. Germline V lookup: CDR1 SGHTA, CDR2 FQGTGA. This CDR3 has 15 residues. J was trimmed by 4 bases and V by 5 bases; bases with no gene match: 4. The CDR3, as DNA: TGTGCCAGCAGCCGACGACTAGCGGGGTACAATGAGCAGTTCTTC. The encoded protein is CASSRRLAGYNEQFF.

DNA for the CDR3: TGTGCCAGCAGGAGGGACACCGCCTACGAGCAGTACTTC. This encodes CASRRDTAYEQYF. This chain links TRBV2 with TRBJ2-7; the D gene is possibly TRBD1 (6 bases). The CDR3 has 13 amino acids. V was trimmed by 6 bases and J by 2 bases, leaving 11 bases between them. Germline V CDR1 and CDR2: SNHLY, FYNNEI.

The CDR3 DNA reads TGTGCCAGCTCACCCATATCTGACTATCAAGAGACCCAGTACTTC. Translating gives CASSPISDYQETQYF. This chain uses TRBV18 with TRBJ2-5; possibly TRBD2 for D (5 bases). The CDR3 consists of 15 residues. V gave up 3 bases and J gave up 2 bases, with 13 bases separating them. Germline V gene sequence: CDR1 KGHSH, CDR2 LQKENI.

The chain employs TRBV7-3 and TRBJ2-1; 7 bases match TRBD2. CDR3 size: 16 residues. V was pared by 1 base and J by 9 bases, with 12 bases of the junction left unmatched. Germline V gives CDR1 SGHTA, CDR2 FQGTGA. The CDR3: CASSLNPSGTGGEQFF. The CDR3, as DNA: TGTGCCAGCAGCTTAAATCCTAGCGGCACGGGGGGTGAGCAGTTCTTC.

The chain joins TRBV6-5 to TRBJ2-1; 14 nucleotides line up with TRBD2. Per germline, CDR1 MNHEY and CDR2 SVGAGI. CDR3 length: 16 residues. The J segment lost 4 bases and the V segment lost 4 bases, leaving 3 bases of the junction unmatched. The CDR3 loop reads CASSFGLAGGYNEQFF. The CDR3 nucleotides are TGTGCCAGCAGTTTCGGACTAGCGGGGGGATACAATGAGCAGTTCTTC.

This chain uses TRBV27 with TRBJ2-7; 7 bases match TRBD1. Germline CDR1 is MNHEY and CDR2 is SMNVEV (reference sequence). J was trimmed by 4 bases and V by 5 bases; bases with no gene match: 5. The CDR3 is 13 amino acids. The CDR3 nucleotides are TGTGCCAGCAGTCGGGACAGACAGTACGAGCAGTACTTC. This translates into CASSRDRQYEQYF.

The gene calls are TRBV4-2 and TRBJ2-7, with D maybe TRBD1 (6 bases). V was trimmed by 0 bases and J by 0 bases, leaving 12 bases between them. CDR3 length equals 16 residues. The V gene's germline CDR1 is LGHNA and CDR2 YNFKEQ. CDR3 DNA: TGTGCCAGCAGCCAAGAATCAGGGACAAGCTCCTACGAGCAGTACTTC. Protein: CASSQESGTSSYEQYF.